This is a list of T cell receptor beta chains from one sample in a study of a mutant IDH1 vaccine in newly diagnosed glioma. Their antigens are not known. Assay used: immunoSEQ multiplex PCR; TCRdb lists only in-frame clones, some missing. Of 20,000 to 25,000 clones in the sample, roughly two thirds were seen once. The specimen comprised peripheral blood mononuclear cells (PBMCs), sampled from a glioma patient whose treatment included an IDH1 peptide vaccine. These receptors came from a man in his late teens or twenties with glioma. Some clones in this sample may be carry-over from other donors' samples. Both conserved end residues are part of each CDR3. Fields, in order: V gene, J gene, D gene, CDR3 protein. D genes are given only for firm matches.

V gene: TRBV28
J gene: TRBJ1-5
D gene: -
CDR3 protein: CASSFPGSYQPQHF

V gene: TRBV30
J gene: TRBJ1-1
D gene: -
CDR3 protein: CAWDFQSGTEAFF

V gene: TRBV10-3
J gene: TRBJ2-7
D gene: TRBD2
CDR3 protein: CAIREREGPYEQYF

V gene: TRBV7-9
J gene: TRBJ1-2
D gene: TRBD1
CDR3 protein: CASSTRDRVFYGYTF

V gene: TRBV27
J gene: TRBJ2-3
D gene: TRBD2
CDR3 protein: CASSSRLAADTQYF

V gene: TRBV4-2
J gene: TRBJ1-5
D gene: -
CDR3 protein: CASSQNLGRYSNQPQHF

V gene: TRBV30
J gene: TRBJ2-6
D gene: TRBD1
CDR3 protein: CAWNRGRAGANVLTF

V gene: TRBV29-1
J gene: TRBJ1-2
D gene: -
CDR3 protein: CSALAYGYTF

V gene: TRBV11-3
J gene: TRBJ1-1
D gene: -
CDR3 protein: CASSRGGLGQNTEAFF

V gene: TRBV7-9
J gene: TRBJ1-5
D gene: -
CDR3 protein: CASSFSPGEPGDQPQHF

V gene: TRBV2
J gene: TRBJ2-7
D gene: -
CDR3 protein: CASSVSSSYEQYF

V gene: TRBV5-1
J gene: TRBJ1-5
D gene: TRBD1
CDR3 protein: CASSFGDRAPNQPQHF

V gene: TRBV2
J gene: TRBJ1-1
D gene: TRBD1
CDR3 protein: CASREQGTATEAFF

V gene: TRBV5-6
J gene: TRBJ2-7
D gene: -
CDR3 protein: CASSRFDASSYEQYF

V gene: TRBV4-2
J gene: TRBJ2-1
D gene: TRBD2
CDR3 protein: CASSQEGLAGGKYNEQFF

V gene: TRBV5-1
J gene: TRBJ2-2
D gene: -
CDR3 protein: CASSLGGTTTGELFF

V gene: TRBV9
J gene: TRBJ2-1
D gene: -
CDR3 protein: CASSVVAGSPYNEQFF

V gene: TRBV7-2
J gene: TRBJ1-1
D gene: -
CDR3 protein: CASSPRRVEAFF

V gene: TRBV9
J gene: TRBJ1-2
D gene: -
CDR3 protein: CASSVGGGLYGYTF

V gene: TRBV7-9
J gene: TRBJ1-5
D gene: -
CDR3 protein: CASSLGASNQPQHF

V gene: TRBV7-2
J gene: TRBJ2-2
D gene: -
CDR3 protein: CASSLVASTGELFF

V gene: TRBV5-1
J gene: TRBJ1-5
D gene: -
CDR3 protein: CASSFLGDSNQPQHF

V gene: TRBV13
J gene: TRBJ1-1
D gene: TRBD1
CDR3 protein: CASSLYSTGGGGNTEAFF

V gene: TRBV10-3
J gene: TRBJ2-1
D gene: TRBD1
CDR3 protein: CAIRRDRAYNEQFF

V gene: TRBV19
J gene: TRBJ1-5
D gene: TRBD1
CDR3 protein: CASRGQGVSQPQHF

V gene: TRBV5-1
J gene: TRBJ1-2
D gene: TRBD1
CDR3 protein: CASSLGQGAEGEYGYTF

V gene: TRBV5-1
J gene: TRBJ1-2
D gene: TRBD1
CDR3 protein: CASSVEPGTASGYTF

V gene: TRBV4-3
J gene: TRBJ2-6
D gene: TRBD2
CDR3 protein: CASSQEASGTAGANVLTF

V gene: TRBV28
J gene: TRBJ1-2
D gene: -
CDR3 protein: CASRLWGVANYGYTF

V gene: TRBV7-9
J gene: TRBJ1-1
D gene: TRBD1
CDR3 protein: CASSWDRLTRNTEAFF

V gene: TRBV27
J gene: TRBJ2-2
D gene: -
CDR3 protein: CASVSGGELFF

V gene: TRBV7-9
J gene: TRBJ1-2
D gene: TRBD1
CDR3 protein: CASSSKGQPSNYGYTF

V gene: TRBV27
J gene: TRBJ1-5
D gene: -
CDR3 protein: CASSLRGGHVQPQHF

V gene: TRBV10-2
J gene: TRBJ1-4
D gene: TRBD1
CDR3 protein: CAVQGINEKLFF

V gene: TRBV11-2
J gene: TRBJ1-6
D gene: TRBD1
CDR3 protein: CASRTGQPNSPLHF

V gene: TRBV27
J gene: TRBJ1-2
D gene: TRBD1
CDR3 protein: CASRSRQGINGYTF

V gene: TRBV10-3
J gene: TRBJ2-3
D gene: TRBD2
CDR3 protein: CAISGGSGSVRSTDTQYF

V gene: TRBV18
J gene: TRBJ2-3
D gene: -
CDR3 protein: CASSWDFTDTQYF

V gene: TRBV11-3
J gene: TRBJ2-3
D gene: -
CDR3 protein: CASSSRGLADTQYF

V gene: TRBV5-4
J gene: TRBJ1-1
D gene: -
CDR3 protein: CASSFGRTEAFF

V gene: TRBV5-5
J gene: TRBJ1-1
D gene: -
CDR3 protein: CASSFGQMNTEAFF

V gene: TRBV5-1
J gene: TRBJ2-5
D gene: -
CDR3 protein: CASSLEQETQYF

V gene: TRBV7-2
J gene: TRBJ1-4
D gene: TRBD1
CDR3 protein: CASSVNRGRGEKLFF

V gene: TRBV30
J gene: TRBJ2-3
D gene: -
CDR3 protein: CAWSGGTLRTDTQYF